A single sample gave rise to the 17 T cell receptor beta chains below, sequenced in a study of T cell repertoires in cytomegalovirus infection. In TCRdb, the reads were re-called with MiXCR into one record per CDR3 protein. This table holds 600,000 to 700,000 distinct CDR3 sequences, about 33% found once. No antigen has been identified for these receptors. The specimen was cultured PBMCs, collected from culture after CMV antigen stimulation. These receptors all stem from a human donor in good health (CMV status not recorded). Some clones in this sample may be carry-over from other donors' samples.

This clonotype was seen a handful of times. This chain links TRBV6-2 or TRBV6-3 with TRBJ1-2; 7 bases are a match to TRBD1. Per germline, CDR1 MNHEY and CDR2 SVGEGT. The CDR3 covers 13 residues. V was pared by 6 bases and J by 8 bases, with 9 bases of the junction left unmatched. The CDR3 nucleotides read TGTGCCAGCAGGACGGGACAGAGCAGCGGCTACACCTTC. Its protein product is CASRTGQSSGYTF.

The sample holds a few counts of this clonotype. CDR3 sequence reads: CASSTGLAGESDTQYF. The CDR3 DNA follows: TGCGCCAGCAGCACGGGACTAGCGGGAGAATCAGATACGCAGTATTTT. V gene TRBV5-1 combines with J gene TRBJ2-3; 14 bases fit TRBD2. Losses at the gene ends were 4 bases for V and 4 bases for J; bases not matched to a gene: 5. The CDR3 has 16 amino acids. The V gene's germline CDR1 is SGHRS and CDR2 YFSETQ.

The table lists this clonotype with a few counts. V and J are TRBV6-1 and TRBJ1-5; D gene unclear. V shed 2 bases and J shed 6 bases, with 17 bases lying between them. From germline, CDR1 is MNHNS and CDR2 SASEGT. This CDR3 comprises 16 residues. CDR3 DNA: TGTGCCAGCAGTGAAATGTGGACGGGTCCGGGTCAGCCCCAGCATTTT. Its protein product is CASSEMWTGPGQPQHF.

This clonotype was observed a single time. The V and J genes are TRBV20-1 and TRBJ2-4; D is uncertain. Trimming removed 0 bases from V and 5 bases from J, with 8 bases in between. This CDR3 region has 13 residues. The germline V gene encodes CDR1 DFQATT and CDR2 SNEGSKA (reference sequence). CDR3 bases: TGCAGTGCTAGAGAGGTTAGGGAAAACATTCAGTACTTC. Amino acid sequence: CSAREVRENIQYF.

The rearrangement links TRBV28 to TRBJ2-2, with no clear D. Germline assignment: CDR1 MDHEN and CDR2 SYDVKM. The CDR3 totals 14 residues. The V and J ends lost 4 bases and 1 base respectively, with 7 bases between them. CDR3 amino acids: CASSSAWNTGELFF. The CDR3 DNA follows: TGTGCCAGCAGTTCGGCCTGGAACACCGGGGAGCTGTTTTTT.

The CDR3 sequence: CASSQQTMNTEAFF. The CDR3 DNA is TGTGCCAGCAGCCAACAGACCATGAACACTGAAGCTTTCTTT. This chain connects TRBV2 to TRBJ1-1; D ambiguous. Looked up from germline, CDR1 is SNHLY and CDR2 is FYNNEI. Trimming left V 6 bases short and J 0 bases short, with 11 bases between. The CDR3 runs to 14 residues. The full variable domain, completed using reference TRBV2 and TRBJ1-1, is EPEVTQTPSHQVTQMGQEVILRCVPISNHLYFYWYRQILGQKVEFLVSFYNNEISEKSEIFDDQFSVERPDGSNFTLKIRSTKLEDSAMYFCASSQQTMNTEAFFGQGTRLTVV.

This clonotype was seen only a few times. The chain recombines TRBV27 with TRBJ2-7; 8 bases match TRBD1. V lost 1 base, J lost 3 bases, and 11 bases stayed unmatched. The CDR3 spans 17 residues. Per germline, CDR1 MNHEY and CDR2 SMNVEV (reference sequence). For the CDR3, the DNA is TGTGCCAGCAGTTTATTTTTTGGAGAGGACAGGGTCTACGAGCAGTACTTC. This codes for CASSLFFGEDRVYEQYF.

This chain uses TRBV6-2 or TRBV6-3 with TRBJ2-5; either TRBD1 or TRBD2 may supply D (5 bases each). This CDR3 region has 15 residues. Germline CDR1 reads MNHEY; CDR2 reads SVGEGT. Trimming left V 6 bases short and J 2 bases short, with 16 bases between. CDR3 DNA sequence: TGTGCCAGCAGAAGGGGACGGTGGGGGCAAGAGACCCAGTACTTC. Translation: CASRRGRWGQETQYF.

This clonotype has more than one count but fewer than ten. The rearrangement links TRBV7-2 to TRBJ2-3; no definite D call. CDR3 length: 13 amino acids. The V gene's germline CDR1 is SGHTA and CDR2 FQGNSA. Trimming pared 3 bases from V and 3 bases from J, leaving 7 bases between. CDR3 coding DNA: TGTGCCAGCAGCTTGGTAGATACAGATACGCAGTATTTT. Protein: CASSLVDTDTQYF.

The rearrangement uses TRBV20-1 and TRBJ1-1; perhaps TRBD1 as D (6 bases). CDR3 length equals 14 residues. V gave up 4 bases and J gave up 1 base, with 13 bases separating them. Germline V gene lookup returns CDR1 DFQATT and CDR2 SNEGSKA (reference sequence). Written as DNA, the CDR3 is TGCAGTGCTATCGAGGGGGGGCGGAACACTGAAGCTTTCTTT. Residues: CSAIEGGRNTEAFF.

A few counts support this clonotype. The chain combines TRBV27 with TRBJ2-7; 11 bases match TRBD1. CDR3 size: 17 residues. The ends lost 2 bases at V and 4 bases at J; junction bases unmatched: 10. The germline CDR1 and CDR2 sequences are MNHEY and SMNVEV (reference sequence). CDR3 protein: CASSLRVSGTGGYEQYF. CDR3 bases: TGTGCCAGCAGTTTAAGGGTATCCGGGACAGGGGGTTACGAGCAGTACTTC.

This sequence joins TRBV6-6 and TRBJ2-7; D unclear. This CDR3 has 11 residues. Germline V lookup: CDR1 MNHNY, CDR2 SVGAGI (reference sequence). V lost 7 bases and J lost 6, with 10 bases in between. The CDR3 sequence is CASKKGSEQYF. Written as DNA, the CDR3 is TGTGCCAGCAAGAAGGGCTCCGAGCAGTACTTC.

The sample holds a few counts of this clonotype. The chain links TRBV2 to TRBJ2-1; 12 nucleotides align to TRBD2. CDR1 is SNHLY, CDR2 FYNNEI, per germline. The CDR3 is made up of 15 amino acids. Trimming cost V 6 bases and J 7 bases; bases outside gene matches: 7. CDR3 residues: CASSSSGRAGNEQFF. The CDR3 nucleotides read TGTGCCAGCAGCTCTAGCGGGAGGGCCGGGAATGAGCAGTTCTTC.

The DNA of the CDR3 is TGCGCCAGCAGCCAACCTGACAGGGAAACAGATACGCAGTATTTT. This translates into CASSQPDRETDTQYF. The chain couples TRBV4-1 to TRBJ2-3; 7 bases line up with TRBD1. CDR3 length: 15 residues. Germline CDR1 and CDR2: MGHRA and YSYEKL. Unmatched junction bases numbered 5, after V lost 2 bases and J lost 3 bases.

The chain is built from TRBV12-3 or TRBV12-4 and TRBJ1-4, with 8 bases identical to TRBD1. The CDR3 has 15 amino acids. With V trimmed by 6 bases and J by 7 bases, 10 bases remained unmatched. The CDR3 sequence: CASRYRDRTFEKLFF. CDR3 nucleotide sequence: TGTGCCAGCAGATACCGGGACAGGACTTTTGAAAAACTGTTTTTT.

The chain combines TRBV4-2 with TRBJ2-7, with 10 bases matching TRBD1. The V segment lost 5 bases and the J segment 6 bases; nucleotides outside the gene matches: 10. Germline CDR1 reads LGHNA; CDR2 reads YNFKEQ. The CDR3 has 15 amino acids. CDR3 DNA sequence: TGTGCCAGCAGCACCCGGACAGGGGGTGTCGCCGAGCAGTACTTC. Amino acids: CASSTRTGGVAEQYF.

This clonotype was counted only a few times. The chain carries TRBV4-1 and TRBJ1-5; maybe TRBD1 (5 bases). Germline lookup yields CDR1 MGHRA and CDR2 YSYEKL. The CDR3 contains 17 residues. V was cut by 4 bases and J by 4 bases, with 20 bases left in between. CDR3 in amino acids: CASSLEAGRSGNQPQHF. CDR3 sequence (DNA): TGCGCCAGCAGCCTGGAGGCAGGGAGGTCGGGTAATCAGCCCCAGCATTTT.